The rows below give T cell receptor beta chains drawn from one sample of a study of cytomegalovirus exposure and HLA in healthy donors. TCRdb's copy holds only in-frame clones and misses some; the assay was immunoSEQ multiplex PCR. Counted here are 150,000 to 200,000 clones, roughly 89% occurring once; the ten biggest clones make up roughly 1.3%. Material for sequencing was PBMCs. These receptors came from a woman aged 30 to 39 in good health and CMV-seronegative. Both conserved end residues are part of each CDR3. The D gene is left open where the match is weak. Size is stated for part of the rows, as once, few or many counts, or as a class when the clone is expanded.

j_gene,d_gene,v_gene,abundance,CDR3aa,CDR3nt
TRBJ2-7,-,TRBV6-1,-,CASRPGVYEQYF,TGTGCCAGCAGGCCGGGGGTCTACGAGCAGTACTTC
TRBJ1-1,TRBD1,TRBV29-1,-,CSSGQGALGNTEAFF,TGCAGCTCCGGACAGGGGGCACTTGGGAACACTGAAGCTTTCTTT
TRBJ2-2,-,TRBV7-9,-,CASSFGATGELFF,TGTGCCAGCAGCTTCGGTGCGACAGGGGAGCTGTTTTTT
TRBJ1-1,-,TRBV7-2,-,CASSLGRVNTEAFF,TGTGCCAGCAGCTTAGGGCGGGTGAACACTGAAGCTTTCTTT
TRBJ2-7,-,TRBV2,-,CASSESGGGPREQYF,TGTGCCAGCAGTGAGTCTGGGGGGGGCCCACGGGAGCAGTACTTC
TRBJ2-7,TRBD1,TRBV7-9,once,CASSRTGGTYEQYF,TGTGCCAGCAGCCGGACAGGGGGCACCTACGAGCAGTACTTC
TRBJ2-7,TRBD1,TRBV2,-,CASSSGTGAYEQYF,TGTGCCAGCAGTTCCGGGACAGGGGCCTACGAGCAGTACTTC
TRBJ2-7,TRBD1,TRBV10-3,once,CAISAGTGAPYEQYF,TGTGCCATCAGTGCGGGGACAGGGGCACCCTACGAGCAGTACTTC
TRBJ2-2,TRBD1,TRBV13,-,CASSSQDRTSNTGELFF,TGTGCCAGCAGCTCCCAGGACAGGACTTCAAACACCGGGGAGCTGTTTTTT
TRBJ2-1,TRBD1,TRBV9,-,CASSPWTGAVSYNEQFF,TGTGCCAGCAGCCCCTGGACAGGCGCAGTATCCTACAATGAGCAGTTCTTC
TRBJ1-2,-,TRBV6-1,-,CASSVAQWEFGGGYTF,TGTGCCAGCAGTGTGGCACAATGGGAGTTTGGAGGTGGCTACACCTTC
TRBJ2-1,TRBD2,TRBV6-5,once,CASSYSAGGPGEQFF,TGTGCCAGCAGTTACTCTGCGGGGGGGCCGGGTGAGCAGTTCTTC
TRBJ2-7,-,TRBV10-3,-,CAITEGSGYEQYF,TGTGCCATCACCGAGGGCAGTGGCTACGAGCAGTACTTC
TRBJ1-6,-,TRBV4-1,few,CASSQDQVFGLYNSPLHF,TGCGCCAGCAGCCAAGATCAGGTCTTCGGCCTCTATAATTCACCCCTCCACTTT
TRBJ1-2,TRBD1,TRBV5-1,-,CASSLEGTGQGYGYTF,TGCGCCAGCAGCTTGGAGGGGACAGGGCAGGGGTATGGCTACACCTTC
TRBJ1-2,TRBD1,TRBV18,-,CASSPDRGHYGYTF,TGTGCCAGCTCACCCGATAGGGGGCACTATGGCTACACCTTC
TRBJ2-1,-,TRBV4-1,-,CASSQDPRLPEQFF,TGCGCCAGCAGCCAAGATCCGCGACTTCCTGAGCAGTTCTTC
TRBJ1-5,-,TRBV2,-,CASSLTSSNQPQHF,TGTGCCAGCAGTCTTACATCTAGCAATCAGCCCCAGCATTTT
TRBJ2-1,TRBD2,TRBV5-1,-,CASTGGRFNEQFF,TGCGCCAGCACGGGGGGGCGATTTAATGAGCAGTTCTTC
TRBJ2-7,TRBD1,TRBV5-1,-,CASSFSGTGIYEQYF,TGCGCCAGCAGCTTCTCCGGGACAGGCATCTACGAGCAGTACTTC
TRBJ2-3,-,TRBV7-9,-,CASSTGLASDTQYF,TGTGCCAGCAGTACGGGTCTAGCGTCAGATACGCAGTATTTT
TRBJ2-7,TRBD1,TRBV6-5,-,CASRSGTGWTYEQYF,TGTGCCAGCAGATCCGGGACAGGGTGGACCTACGAGCAGTACTTC
TRBJ2-5,TRBD1,TRBV7-7,-,CASSPEDRGRSETQYF,TGTGCTAGCAGCCCAGAGGACAGGGGGCGGTCCGAGACCCAGTACTTC
TRBJ1-1,-,TRBV27,-,CASSYFIGDPEAFF,TGTGCCAGCAGCTATTTTATAGGAGATCCTGAAGCTTTCTTT
TRBJ1-4,-,TRBV6-1,-,CASRESGNEKLFF,TGTGCCAGCAGAGAGAGCGGTAATGAAAAACTGTTTTTT
TRBJ2-1,-,TRBV19,-,CASSSRVYNEQFF,TGTGCCAGTAGTAGCAGGGTCTACAATGAGCAGTTCTTC
TRBJ2-1,TRBD2,TRBV19,once,CASTGSGGSYNEQFF,TGTGCCAGTACTGGGTCGGGGGGCTCCTACAATGAGCAGTTCTTC
TRBJ2-7,TRBD1,TRBV6-5,-,CASSPQGPYEQYF,TGTGCCAGCAGCCCACAGGGGCCCTACGAGCAGTACTTC
TRBJ2-3,-,TRBV5-1,once,CASSKSPGLTTDTQYF,TGCGCCAGCTCAAAATCACCGGGACTCACGACAGATACGCAGTATTTT
TRBJ1-6,-,TRBV2,-,CASSATGTLSSYNSPLHF,TGTGCCAGCAGCGCTACCGGTACCCTAAGCTCCTATAATTCACCCCTCCACTTT
TRBJ2-7,-,TRBV19,few,CASSSAGPGYEQYF,TGTGCCAGTAGTAGTGCGGGGCCGGGTTACGAGCAGTACTTC
TRBJ1-2,-,TRBV19,once,CASPMASAGYTF,TGTGCCAGCCCGATGGCCTCTGCTGGCTACACCTTC
TRBJ2-7,TRBD1,TRBV6-5,few,CASSWTGGSHEQYF,TGTGCCAGCAGTTGGACAGGAGGCTCCCACGAGCAGTACTTC
TRBJ2-3,TRBD2,TRBV7-8,-,CASSLAPLSGADTQYF,TGTGCCAGCAGCTTAGCGCCTCTTAGCGGGGCGGATACGCAGTATTTT
TRBJ2-5,TRBD2,TRBV7-9,-,CASSLTSGGGETQYF,TGTGCCAGCAGCTTAACCAGCGGGGGGGGAGAGACCCAGTACTTC
TRBJ1-2,-,TRBV10-3,-,CATRPDSYGYTF,TGTGCCACCCGACCGGACAGCTATGGCTACACCTTC
TRBJ2-2,TRBD2,TRBV9,-,CASSSFGVSGDILNTGELFF,TGTGCCAGCAGCAGTTTTGGTGTTAGCGGGGATATACTTAACACCGGGGAGCTGTTTTTT
TRBJ1-3,TRBD1,TRBV6-5,-,CASSYSRQGGNTIYF,TGTGCCAGCAGTTACTCTAGACAGGGAGGAAACACCATATATTTT
TRBJ2-3,-,TRBV5-1,-,CASSAGLPSTDTQYF,TGCGCCAGCAGCGCGGGACTTCCAAGCACAGATACGCAGTATTTT
TRBJ2-5,TRBD2,TRBV19,-,CASLSGETQYF,TGTGCCAGTCTTAGCGGGGAGACCCAGTACTTC
TRBJ2-7,TRBD1,TRBV29-1,-,CTVKGQGRYEQYF,TGCACCGTGAAGGGACAGGGGAGGTACGAGCAGTACTTC
TRBJ2-3,TRBD2,TRBV10-3,-,CATIRTSGGYTDTQYF,TGTGCTACTATCAGGACTAGCGGGGGCTACACAGATACGCAGTATTTT
TRBJ2-1,-,TRBV19,-,CASSGWRDGENEQFF,TGTGCCAGTAGTGGTTGGAGGGACGGCGAGAATGAGCAGTTCTTC
TRBJ2-7,-,TRBV5-1,-,CASSLADFTYEQYF,TGCGCCAGCAGCTTGGCCGACTTCACTTACGAGCAGTACTTC
TRBJ2-3,TRBD1,TRBV7-9,once,CASSNSKTGGHADTQYF,TGTGCCAGCAGCAATTCAAAGACAGGGGGCCACGCAGATACGCAGTATTTT
TRBJ2-1,-,TRBV5-1,-,CASSLGGTEQFF,TGCGCCAGCAGCTTGGGCGGGACGGAGCAGTTCTTC
TRBJ2-2,-,TRBV5-3,-,CARRRTEPRDTGELFF,TGTGCCAGAAGGAGGACAGAACCGCGAGACACCGGGGAGCTGTTTTTT
TRBJ1-1,TRBD1,TRBV5-1,-,CASSPPPGQLEAFF,TGCGCCAGCAGCCCGCCGCCGGGACAGCTAGAAGCTTTCTTT
TRBJ1-1,TRBD1,TRBV6-6,-,CASQTGVGTEAFF,TGTGCCAGCCAGACAGGGGTCGGCACTGAAGCTTTCTTT
TRBJ2-7,TRBD2,TRBV15,-,CATSRESGESYEQYF,TGTGCCACCAGCAGAGAAAGCGGGGAGTCCTACGAGCAGTACTTC
TRBJ1-2,-,TRBV5-8,-,CASSFSPQGAYGYTF,TGTGCCAGCAGCTTCAGCCCACAGGGTGCCTATGGCTACACCTTC
TRBJ1-1,-,TRBV9,-,CASSGRQNTEAFF,TGTGCCAGCAGCGGTAGACAGAACACTGAAGCTTTCTTT
TRBJ1-2,-,TRBV29-1,-,CSVPREVDYGYTF,TGCAGCGTTCCCAGGGAGGTGGACTATGGCTACACCTTC
TRBJ2-1,TRBD2,TRBV7-9,-,CATSSAEAGGNYNEQFF,TGTGCCACCTCGAGCGCGGAAGCGGGGGGAAACTACAATGAGCAGTTCTTC
TRBJ2-3,-,TRBV6-5,-,CASSYRGKGSTDTQYF,TGTGCCAGCAGTTACCGGGGAAAGGGTAGCACAGATACGCAGTATTTT
TRBJ2-7,-,TRBV7-9,-,CASSLPSDGLHEQYF,TGTGCCAGCAGCTTACCCAGCGATGGACTCCACGAGCAGTACTTC
TRBJ1-1,TRBD1,TRBV29-1,once,CSASQGATEAFF,TGCAGCGCCAGCCAGGGGGCCACTGAAGCTTTCTTT